These 16 T cell receptor beta chains share one sample of origin, sequenced in a study of T cell responses to AZD1222 COVID-19 vaccine. Some clones are missing from TCRdb's copy, which holds only in-frame ones; the method was immunoSEQ multiplex PCR. The repertoire holds about 120,000 clones, approximately 85% seen once, with 3.9% in the top ten. Sequenced material: peripheral blood, taken on day 0 of MenACWY control vaccination. These receptors all come from an adult in good health.

This chain joins TRBV13 and TRBJ2-7; D is possibly TRBD2 (5 bases). Trimming removed 0 bases from V and 0 bases from J, with 6 bases in between. This CDR3 comprises 14 residues. Germline V gives CDR1 PRHDT, CDR2 FYEKMQ (reference sequence). The CDR3 DNA reads TGTGCCAGCAGCTTAGGGGACTTCTCCTACGAGCAGTACTTC. Translation: CASSLGDFSYEQYF.

This clone has more than one count but fewer than ten. The genes are TRBV19 and TRBJ1-5; D is perhaps TRBD1 (6 bases). The V gene's germline CDR1 is LNHDA and CDR2 SQIVND (reference sequence). CDR3 length: 15 residues. V lost 3 bases, J lost 5 bases, and 14 bases lay in between. CDR3 protein: CASSMSRGAYQPQHF. In DNA, the CDR3 is TGTGCCAGTAGTATGAGCAGGGGCGCGTATCAGCCCCAGCATTTT.

This clone was detected only a few times. The same CDR3 arises from other DNA sequences in this sample as well. The chain combines TRBV24-1 with TRBJ1-5, with D possibly matching TRBD1 (5 bases). Trimming stripped 5 bases from V and 4 bases from J, with 8 bases between. The CDR3 contains 13 residues. Germline CDR1 and CDR2: KGHDR and SFDVKD. CDR3 nucleotides: TGTGCCACCAGTGGTCAGGGTAATCAGCCCCAGCATTTT. Translation gives CATSGQGNQPQHF.

The V call is TRBV11-2, the J call TRBJ2-2; TRBD1 agrees at 11 bases. V was clipped by 4 bases and J by 4 bases; unmatched bases: 5. Germline CDR1 is SGHAT and CDR2 is FQNNGV. This CDR3 has 16 residues. The CDR3 coding sequence is TGTGCCAGCAGCTCCGGGACAGGGGGAGGCACCGGGGAGCTGTTTTTT. Protein product: CASSSGTGGGTGELFF.

V is TRBV18 and J is TRBJ1-1; possible D gene TRBD1, 6 bases. Trimming took 2 bases from V and 2 from J, leaving 15 bases between them. Germline V lookup: CDR1 KGHSH, CDR2 LQKENI. The CDR3 is 16 residues long. The CDR3 region is CASSPTGGLVNTEAFF. The CDR3 bases are TGTGCCAGCTCACCAACCGGGGGGCTTGTTAACACTGAAGCTTTCTTT.

The V and J genes are TRBV7-6 and TRBJ2-7; weak D call: TRBD1 (7 bases). This CDR3 spans 12 amino acids. Trimming took 6 bases from V and 7 from J, leaving 13 bases between them. In germline, CDR1 is SGHVS, CDR2 FNYEAQ. The CDR3 DNA reads as TGTGCCAGCAGTCATCCAGGGGGGGAGCAGTACTTC. Residues: CASSHPGGEQYF. The full variable domain, its missing parts supplied by reference TRBV7-6 and TRBJ2-7, is GAGVSQSPRYKVTKRGQDVALRCDPISGHVSLYWYRQALGQGPEFLTYFNYEAQQDKSGLPNDRFSAERPEGSISTLTIQRTEQRDSAMYRCASSHPGGEQYFGPGTRLTVT.

In this sample, this clone turned up once. The chain employs TRBV5-5 and TRBJ2-3; D may match TRBD1 or TRBD2 (5 bases each). There are 14 residues in the CDR3. Germline V gene lookup returns CDR1 SGHKS and CDR2 YYEKEE (reference sequence). Trimming shortened V by 3 bases and J by 4 bases, and 12 bases separated the two germline ends. CDR3 bases: TGTGCCAGCAGCTCCCGGGACGCGCCAGATACGCAGTATTTT. Its protein is CASSSRDAPDTQYF.

The V call is TRBV7-8, the J call TRBJ2-3; TRBD2 matches at 8 bases. This CDR3 has 18 residues. V shed 1 base and J 5 bases; nucleotides not matched to a gene: 14. Germline CDR1 SGHVS, CDR2 FQNEAQ. The CDR3 loop is CASSLGASGERGRDTQYF. CDR3 sequence (DNA): TGTGCCAGCAGCTTAGGCGCCTCGGGGGAGCGGGGGAGAGATACGCAGTATTTT.

V and J are TRBV11-2 and TRBJ1-5; D ambiguous. The V gene's germline CDR1 is SGHAT and CDR2 FQNNGV. The CDR3 runs to 13 residues. V lost 1 base and J 0 bases, leaving 1 base between the germline ends. The DNA for the CDR3 is TGTGCCAGCAGCTTAGGTAGCAATCAGCCCCAGCATTTT. Translating gives CASSLGSNQPQHF.

V is TRBV2 and J is TRBJ2-5; D call uncertain. The CDR3 consists of 12 residues. With 4 bases removed from V and 5 bases from J, the gap between germline ends came to 8 bases. Germline CDR1 is SNHLY and CDR2 is FYNNEI. For the CDR3, the DNA is TGTGCCAGCAGTGTTCTGGACGAGACCCAGTACTTC. The encoded protein is CASSVLDETQYF.

The chain's CDR3 is CASSLGLPTLNEKLFF. The CDR3, as DNA: TGTGCCAGCAGCCTGGGCCTGCCGACTTTGAATGAAAAACTGTTTTTT. The rearrangement joins TRBV5-4 to TRBJ1-4; D remains ambiguous. V lost 4 bases, J lost 5 bases, and 18 bases lay in between. Germline V gives CDR1 SGHNT, CDR2 YYREEE (reference sequence). This CDR3 is built from 16 residues.

The V gene is TRBV7-2, the J gene TRBJ2-2; D is undetermined. Looked up from germline, CDR1 is SGHTA and CDR2 is FQGNSA. V was trimmed by 6 bases and J by 1 base, leaving 21 bases between them. CDR3 size: 18 residues. DNA of the CDR3: TGTGCCAGCAGTTCCCACCCGGGCCTCCGAGGGAACACCGGGGAGCTGTTTTTT. This gives the protein CASSSHPGLRGNTGELFF.

This chain connects TRBV19 to TRBJ2-3; tentative D call: TRBD2 (5 bases). The V and J ends lost 5 bases and 0 bases respectively, with 9 bases between them. Germline V gene data show CDR1 as LNHDA and CDR2 as SQIVND (reference sequence). The CDR3 is 14 amino acids. The CDR3 nucleotides are TGTGCCAGTAGTCCCCCGGGAAGCACAGATACGCAGTATTTT. Translation: CASSPPGSTDTQYF.

This clone was counted only a few times. The chain uses TRBV11-1 and TRBJ2-1; a weak D match, TRBD1 (6 bases). The V end lost 3 bases, the J end lost 5 bases, and 11 bases lay between the germline ends. The length of the CDR3 is 14 residues. Per the germline V gene, CDR1 is SGHAT and CDR2 is FQDESV (reference sequence). CDR3 residues: CASSFGQPHNEQFF. CDR3 bases: TGTGCCAGCAGCTTCGGACAGCCACACAATGAGCAGTTCTTC. The full variable domain, its missing parts supplied by reference TRBV11-1 and TRBJ2-1, is EAEVAQSPRYKITEKSQAVAFWCDPISGHATLYWYRQILGQGPELLVQFQDESVVDDSQLPKDRFSAERLKGVDSTLKIQPAELGDSAMYLCASSFGQPHNEQFFGPGTRLTVL.

This chain uses TRBV5-4 with TRBJ2-2; the D is unclear. This CDR3 is built from 15 residues. Germline-derived CDR1 and CDR2 are SGHNT and YYREEE (reference sequence). V lost 1 base to trimming and J lost 4 bases, with 11 bases between them. CDR3 sequence: CASSLMGFRTGELFF. In nucleotides, the CDR3 is TGTGCCAGCAGCTTGATGGGGTTTCGCACCGGGGAGCTGTTTTTT.

The chain couples TRBV23-1 to TRBJ1-1; weak D call: TRBD1 (6 bases). TRBV23-1 is labeled an ORF, and its function is uncertain. The CDR3 consists of 15 residues. Trimming removed 3 bases at V and 5 bases at J, with 16 bases between. The CDR3 protein is CASSHTNRVGTEAFF. Here the CDR3 DNA reads TGCGCCAGCAGTCACACGAACAGGGTGGGAACTGAAGCTTTCTTT.